This TCR beta chain was captured in a study of technical replicates of blood from a handful of donors. Trimming removed 4 bases at V and 1 base at J, with 14 bases between. The CDR3 extends over 16 amino acids. CDR1 is MRHNA and CDR2 is SNTAGT in the germline V gene. Assay used: immunoSEQ multiplex PCR; TCRdb lists only in-frame clones, some missing. Among over 45,000 clones listed, 90% to 95% were seen once. The sequenced sample was PBMCs. This sequence was found in a human donor in good health. Some clones in this sample may be carry-over from other donors' samples. J is TRBJ1-5 and V is TRBV6-4, with D possibly TRBD1 on 5 matching bases. The CDR3 is CASSGYGTKSNQPQHF. CDR3 coding DNA: TGTGCCAGCAGTGGCTACGGGACTAAGAGCAATCAGCCCCAGCATTTT.